A single sample gave rise to the 11 T cell receptor beta chains below, sequenced in a study of glioma-infiltrating T cells after dendritic cell vaccination. The table came from immunoSEQ multiplex PCR; TCRdb's copy has only in-frame clones and leaves some out. The sample includes just under 60,000 clones, about 86% of them seen just once. The time point is: after dendritic cell vaccination, including at tumor progression/relapse. Material: blood, obtained after dendritic cell vaccination. The receptor source for this set is a human donor with glioblastoma.

This chain connects TRBV27 to TRBJ2-7; perhaps TRBD1 as D (6 bases). This CDR3 region has 13 residues. Trimming removed 3 bases from V and 3 bases from J, with 9 bases in between. The germline CDR1 and CDR2 sequences are MNHEY and SMNVEV (reference sequence). The CDR3 sequence is CASSFRQDYEQYF. DNA for the CDR3: TGTGCCAGCAGTTTCCGACAGGACTACGAGCAGTACTTC.

The chain employs TRBV5-5 and TRBJ2-7; D possibly corresponds to TRBD1 (5 bases). Germline-derived CDR1 and CDR2 are SGHKS and YYEKEE (reference sequence). The CDR3 sequence is 15 residues long. V was clipped by 1 base and J by 4 bases, with 15 bases between them. The CDR3 nucleotides are TGTGCCAGCAGCTTGTTAGGGTGGGGCACATACGAGCAGTACTTC. Residues: CASSLLGWGTYEQYF.

The CDR3 nucleotides are TGCGCCAGCAGACCTCTCAGGGGGCGAGTTGATGAAAAACTGTTTTTT. This translates into CASRPLRGRVDEKLFF. This sequence joins TRBV4-1 and TRBJ1-4, with TRBD1 matching 8 bases. Trimming cost V 6 bases and J 6 bases; bases outside gene matches: 12. CDR1 is MGHRA and CDR2 is YSYEKL in the germline V gene. The CDR3 is made up of 16 amino acids.

This chain joins TRBV6-1 and TRBJ2-5; tentative D call: TRBD2 (5 bases). The CDR3 runs 17 residues. V lost 2 bases and J lost 1, with 17 bases in between. Germline V gene lookup returns CDR1 MNHNS and CDR2 SASEGT. CDR3 DNA: TGTGCCAGCAGTGAAAGGCTGAGAGGGTTGACCCAAGAGACCCAGTACTTC. Protein product: CASSERLRGLTQETQYF.

This clone was picked up one time. The rearrangement uses TRBV5-1 and TRBJ1-2; D possibly corresponds to TRBD1 (5 bases). The germline V and J ends were trimmed by 2 bases and 8 bases, with 16 bases remaining between them. The CDR3 contains 14 residues. The V gene's germline CDR1 is SGHRS and CDR2 YFSETQ. The CDR3 coding sequence is TGCGCCAGCAGCTTCTCTCAGGACACTCGCGGCTACACCTTC. Translated, it gives CASSFSQDTRGYTF.

V gene TRBV9 combines with J gene TRBJ2-7; 7 nucleotides match TRBD1. Germline trimming cut 0 bases from V and 4 bases from J; bases unmatched to any gene: 7. Germline V CDR1 and CDR2: SGDLS, YYNGEE. This CDR3 is built from 15 residues. CDR3 coding DNA: TGTGCCAGCAGCGTAGGGCAGGGGGTACTTTACGAGCAGTACTTC. It yields the protein CASSVGQGVLYEQYF.

In this sample, this clone turned up once. The chain has TRBV11-2 and TRBJ2-7, with a tentative D call TRBD2 (6 bases). From germline, CDR1 is SGHAT and CDR2 FQNNGV. The CDR3 length is 14 residues. The germline V and J ends were trimmed by 6 bases and 8 bases, with 20 bases remaining between them. The CDR3, as DNA: TGTGCCAGCAGAAGGGTAGCGGCCCCGAGGAAGCAGTACTTC. The encoded protein is CASRRVAAPRKQYF.

This chain connects TRBV6-6 to TRBJ1-3; possible D gene TRBD1, 6 bases. The germline gives CDR1 MNHNY, CDR2 SVGAGI (reference sequence). The CDR3 totals 14 residues. V dropped 6 bases and J dropped 0 bases, with 9 bases sitting between them. The CDR3 protein is CASSRDNSGNTIYF. The CDR3 DNA reads as TGTGCCAGCAGCCGGGACAACTCTGGAAACACCATATATTTT.

The chain has TRBV6-5 and TRBJ2-3, with 7 bases matching TRBD2. The CDR3 covers 16 residues. With V trimmed by 2 bases and J by 1 base, 6 bases remained unmatched. The germline gives CDR1 MNHEY, CDR2 SVGAGI. In DNA form, the CDR3 reads TGTGCCAGCAGTTACAAGGGGCTAGCGGGCACAGATACGCAGTATTTT. Amino acids: CASSYKGLAGTDTQYF.

The rearrangement joins TRBV5-1 to TRBJ2-3; 9 bases map to TRBD2. J lost 6 bases, V lost 1 base, and 12 bases had no gene match. The CDR3 extends over 17 amino acids. CDR1 SGHRS and CDR2 YFSETQ come from the germline V gene. The CDR3 sequence: CASSLRQRGAASDTQYF. The CDR3 bases are TGCGCCAGCAGCTTGCGGCAGCGGGGGGCCGCTTCGGATACGCAGTATTTT.

The chain has TRBV7-3 and TRBJ2-1, with 7 positions matching TRBD2. Germline CDR1 SGHTA, CDR2 FQGTGA. This CDR3 comprises 13 residues. Trimming removed 3 bases from V and 9 bases from J; junction bases left unmatched: 5. This chain's CDR3 is CASSLMGGSEQFF. The CDR3 nucleotides read TGTGCCAGCAGCTTGATGGGGGGGAGTGAGCAGTTCTTC. The whole variable domain, filled in from reference TRBV7-3 and TRBJ2-1, reads GAGVSQTPSNKVTEKGKYVELRCDPISGHTALYWYRQSLGQGPEFLIYFQGTGAADDSGLPNDRFFAVRPEGSVSTLKIQRTERGDSAVYLCASSLMGGSEQFFGPGTRLTVL.